A selection of T cell receptor beta chains follows, all from one sample in a study of T cell clonotyping in hematopoietic cell transplantation. TCRdb's copy holds only in-frame clones and misses some; the assay was immunoSEQ multiplex PCR. The repertoire holds roughly 17,000 clones, with approximately 91% as singletons. The sequencing input was peripheral blood mononuclear cells. Source of these receptors: a man aged 40-49 years in good health. Some clones in this sample may be carry-over from other donors' samples. The CDR3 runs from the conserved cysteine through the conserved F or W. D genes are given only for firm matches. The size field is filled for only some rows; it gives once, few, many or a size class.

.	.	TRBV9	TRBJ1-1	TGTGCCAGCAGCGTCACAGGGTCGAACACTGAAGCTTTCTTT	CASSVTGSNTEAFF
.	TRBD2	TRBV7-9	TRBJ2-5	TGTGCCAGCAGCTTAGGTAGCGGGTCTACTCAAGAGACCCAGTACTTC	CASSLGSGSTQETQYF
.	.	TRBV6-6	TRBJ1-1	TGTGCCAGCAGTTACTCTCGGGGGATGAACACTGAAGCTTTCTTT	CASSYSRGMNTEAFF
.	TRBD1	TRBV29-1	TRBJ1-2	TGCAGCGCCCGAGGGGGGACAGACTATGGCTACACCTTC	CSARGGTDYGYTF
.	.	TRBV29-1	TRBJ2-3	TGCAGCGTGCCACTAGGCGGGCCCGCAGATACGCAGTATTTT	CSVPLGGPADTQYF
.	TRBD1	TRBV9	TRBJ1-1	TGTGCCAGCAGCGCCAAAACAGGGGGAGTGAACACTGAAGCTTTCTTT	CASSAKTGGVNTEAFF
once	.	TRBV6-8	TRBJ2-4	TGTGCCAGCAGTTACTCTCCAGGGAGGGCCAAAAACATTCAGTACTTC	CASSYSPGRAKNIQYF
.	.	TRBV6-5	TRBJ2-1	TGTGCCAGCAGTAACAGGGTTAGGGGTGAGCAGTTCTTC	CASSNRVRGEQFF
.	.	TRBV29-1	TRBJ2-3	TGCAGCGTCCCGGAGGGCAGGGGGGACGCAGATACGCAGTATTTT	CSVPEGRGDADTQYF
.	.	TRBV28	TRBJ1-3	TGTGCCAGCAGTTTATTGCCCACCTCTGGAAACACCATATATTTT	CASSLLPTSGNTIYF
.	TRBD2	TRBV5-1	TRBJ2-4	TGCGCCAGCAGCTTGGCGGGGGGAGGGGACATTCAGTACTTC	CASSLAGGGDIQYF
.	TRBD1	TRBV4-1	TRBJ1-4	TGCGCCAGCAGCCACCCACCCGGGACAGGGGAGGAAAAACTGTTTTTT	CASSHPPGTGEEKLFF
.	.	TRBV5-5	TRBJ2-3	TGTGCCAGCAGCTACGGACAGAGCACAGATACGCAGTATTTT	CASSYGQSTDTQYF
.	.	TRBV7-2	TRBJ2-4	TGTGCCAGCAGCTTAGTCGGGGCTGGGGCCAAAAACATTCAGTACTTC	CASSLVGAGAKNIQYF
.	TRBD1	TRBV4-3	TRBJ2-7	TGCGCCAGCAGCCAAGACACCGGGACAGGGGCCTACGAGCAGTACTTC	CASSQDTGTGAYEQYF
once	TRBD2	TRBV5-1	TRBJ2-7	TGCGCCAGCACCTGGGGGACTAGCGGACCCTACGAGCAGTACTTC	CASTWGTSGPYEQYF
.	.	TRBV7-6	TRBJ1-3	TGTGCCAGCAGCCCCGGACTGAAGTCGATCTCTGGAAACACCATATATTTT	CASSPGLKSISGNTIYF
.	.	TRBV2	TRBJ2-7	TGTGCCAGCAGTGAGGGGGACATCATCTACGAGCAGTACTTC	CASSEGDIIYEQYF
.	.	TRBV5-1	TRBJ2-1	TGCGCCAGCAGCTTGAAGTATGTCGGGTCCAGGGAGAATGAGCAGTTCTTC	CASSLKYVGSRENEQFF
.	.	TRBV30	TRBJ2-3	TGTGCCTGGACTAGTGCCGCGGATACGCAGTATTTT	CAWTSAADTQYF
.	.	TRBV10-1	TRBJ2-7	TGCGCCAGCAGTGAGGGGGCTGTAAATTACGAGCAGTACTTC	CASSEGAVNYEQYF
few	.	TRBV11-2	TRBJ2-5	TGTGCCAGCAGCTTTCCAGAACAAGAGACCCAGTACTTC	CASSFPEQETQYF
.	.	TRBV6-4	TRBJ1-3	TGTGCCAGCAGTGAGGATTTGGCAGGGCCAGGAAACACCATATATTTT	CASSEDLAGPGNTIYF
.	TRBD2	TRBV4-2	TRBJ2-7	TGTGCCAGCAGCCCCCGTCTAGCGGGAGAGTTTAGCGACGAGCAGTACTTC	CASSPRLAGEFSDEQYF
.	.	TRBV27	TRBJ1-1	TGTGCCAGCAGTTTAAACAGACAAAGGGCTGAAGCTTTCTTT	CASSLNRQRAEAFF
.	.	TRBV5-7	TRBJ1-6	TGTGCCAGCACCCCCCGTGGCGCCAAGGGCTCCTATAATTCACCCCTCCACTTT	CASTPRGAKGSYNSPLHF
.	TRBD1	TRBV6-5	TRBJ2-3	TGTGCCAGCAGTCTACAGGGGGAAAAGCAGTATTTT	CASSLQGEKQYF
.	.	TRBV7-9	TRBJ2-3	TGTGCCAGTCAGGGAATAGACTACACAGATACGCAGTATTTT	CASQGIDYTDTQYF
.	.	TRBV6-1	TRBJ1-5	TGTGCCAGCAGTGAACCAGGGAGGTTATTTAAGGAGCCCCAGCATTTT	CASSEPGRLFKEPQHF
.	.	TRBV20-1	TRBJ2-7	TGCAGTGCCCTGGACTCTTACGAGCAGTACTTC	CSALDSYEQYF
once	.	TRBV4-3	TRBJ1-1	TGCGCCAGCAGCCAAGAGGCTGAAACCGAAGCTTTCTTT	CASSQEAETEAFF
.	TRBD1	TRBV27	TRBJ1-4	TGTGCCAGCAGTGCCCGAGCAGGGGGCACGGCTAATGAAAAACTGTTTTTT	CASSARAGGTANEKLFF
.	.	TRBV29-1	TRBJ2-1	TGCAGCGTGGGGCTTATGGGGGAGGTGAATGAGCAGTTCTTC	CSVGLMGEVNEQFF
.	.	TRBV6-5	TRBJ1-1	TGTGCCAGCAGTTACTCGATAGGCGTGAACACTGAAGCTTTCTTT	CASSYSIGVNTEAFF
.	.	TRBV2	TRBJ2-2	TGTGCCAGCAGTGTCTCCCTGGGGTCTCGAGGGGAGCTGTTTTTT	CASSVSLGSRGELFF
.	TRBD1	TRBV5-4	TRBJ2-6	TGTGCCAGCACCCCCGGGACAGTCTCTGGGGCCAACGTCCTGACTTTC	CASTPGTVSGANVLTF
.	TRBD1	TRBV29-1	TRBJ2-7	TGCAGCGTTGGGACAGGGAAAGTCTACGAGCAGTACTTC	CSVGTGKVYEQYF
.	.	TRBV5-1	TRBJ1-2	TGCGCCAGCAGCTTGACCCTACGGGACGACGTCTCTAACTATGGCTACACCTTC	CASSLTLRDDVSNYGYTF
.	.	TRBV27	TRBJ2-7	TGTGCCAGCAGTTTAACCTCAGGGTGGCCCTACGAGCAGTACTTC	CASSLTSGWPYEQYF
.	TRBD2	TRBV14	TRBJ2-1	TGTGCCAGCAGCCAATTAAGGGAGGGTCGCAATGAGCAGTTCTTC	CASSQLREGRNEQFF
few	.	TRBV5-1	TRBJ2-7	TGCGCCAGCAGCTTGGGGCGATACGAGCAGTACTTC	CASSLGRYEQYF
.	TRBD2	TRBV5-4	TRBJ2-1	TGTGCCAGCAGTTCGGGACTAGCGGTGTTCTACAATGAGCAGTTCTTC	CASSSGLAVFYNEQFF
.	.	TRBV11-3	TRBJ2-7	TGTGCCAGCAGCTCGTCCCGCGAGCAGTACTTC	CASSSSREQYF
.	.	TRBV5-6	TRBJ1-5	TGTGCCAGCAGCTTGGCAGCAGGCAATCAGCCCCAGCATTTT	CASSLAAGNQPQHF
.	.	TRBV30	TRBJ2-1	TGTGCCTGGACCTCTGGGCAGGGTAGTAACACCAATGAGCAGTTCTTC	CAWTSGQGSNTNEQFF
.	.	TRBV28	TRBJ2-7	TGTGCCAGCAGTTTGAAATTCGGATTTAGCTACGAGCAGTACTTC	CASSLKFGFSYEQYF
few	.	TRBV9	TRBJ2-2	TGTGCCAGCAGCACCCAGACAGTTCCCGGGGAGCTGTTTTTT	CASSTQTVPGELFF
.	TRBD1	TRBV29-1	TRBJ2-3	TGCAGCGTTGAGTTTGGGACAGGGGTAGATACGCAGTATTTT	CSVEFGTGVDTQYF
.	.	TRBV6-6	TRBJ2-1	TGTGCCAGCAGTTACTCAGGCCTAGCCTCCAATGAGCAGTTCTTC	CASSYSGLASNEQFF
once	TRBD1	TRBV29-1	TRBJ2-2	TGCAGCGGACGGACAGGGTACACCGGGGAGCTGTTTTTT	CSGRTGYTGELFF
.	.	TRBV9	TRBJ2-3	TGTGCCAGCAGCGTAGATGCAGATACGCAGTATTTT	CASSVDADTQYF
.	TRBD1	TRBV7-8	TRBJ2-3	TGTGCCAGCAGCTTAAGAGGGCAGGGGGCATCAGATACGCAGTATTTT	CASSLRGQGASDTQYF